The 7 T cell receptor beta chains given below trace back to one sample, sequenced in a study of blood T cells in healthy people across ages. A J-beta primer mix and a sample-barcoded 5' primer were used in a second PCR of roughly 7 to 12 cycles. From the 5' RACE reads, TCRdb called clonotypes with MiXCR, one entry per CDR3 protein. Of around 1.5 million distinct CDR3 sequences listed, around 55% are singletons. Material: blood. Source of these receptors: a man aged 18 to 29 in good health.

The rearrangement links TRBV20-1 to TRBJ2-1; TRBD2 matches 10 bases. This CDR3 has 14 residues. Germline CDR1 DFQATT, CDR2 SNEGSKA (reference sequence). J lost 5 bases, V lost 1 base, and 2 bases had no gene match. This CDR3 reads CSARVSGGNNEQFF. The CDR3 coding sequence is TGCAGTGCTAGAGTTAGCGGGGGGAACAATGAGCAGTTCTTC.

V is TRBV4-1 and J is TRBJ2-3; D is undetermined. V lost 2 bases, J lost 2 bases, and 5 bases lay in between. Germline loops: CDR1 MGHRA, CDR2 YSYEKL. The CDR3 totals 13 residues. The CDR3 bases are TGCGCCAGCAGCCAATTAGTCACAGATACGCAGTATTTT. It yields the protein CASSQLVTDTQYF.

V usage is TRBV6-6 and J usage is TRBJ2-6; 12 positions match TRBD2. The CDR3 has 17 amino acids. From germline, CDR1 is MNHNY and CDR2 SVGAGI (reference sequence). V lost 6 bases to trimming and J lost 0 bases; unmatched junction nucleotides: 3. The CDR3 DNA reads as TGTGCCAGCAGGAGACTAGCGGGGGACTCTGGGGCCAACGTCCTGACTTTC. The encoded protein is CASRRLAGDSGANVLTF.

A word on this clonotype: A read error may account for a junction end that differs from germline. The CDR3 bases are TGCAGCGTTGGGGTGAGGTTCGCAGAGACACAGTACTTC. It codes for CSVGVRFAETQYF. The chain couples TRBV29-1 to TRBJ2-5; D remains ambiguous. The CDR3 has 13 amino acids. Germline V lookup: CDR1 SQVTM, CDR2 ANQGSEA.

The V and J genes are TRBV4-1 and TRBJ1-6, with D possibly matching TRBD1 (6 bases). Trimming removed 1 base from V and 7 bases from J, with 17 bases in between. This CDR3 spans 17 amino acids. Germline loops: CDR1 MGHRA, CDR2 YSYEKL. This CDR3 reads CASSQVSMGQGNSPLHF. The DNA of the CDR3 is TGCGCCAGCAGCCAAGTTTCTATGGGCCAGGGGAATTCACCCCTCCACTTT.

This clonotype was counted a single time. This chain links TRBV4-1 with TRBJ2-7; D is uncertain. V was shortened by 0 bases and J by 1 base, with 13 bases between the two germline ends. CDR3 length equals 16 residues. The germline V gene encodes CDR1 MGHRA and CDR2 YSYEKL. CDR3 sequence reads: CASSQDGVGISYEQYF. The CDR3 DNA reads as TGCGCCAGCAGCCAAGATGGGGTAGGAATATCCTACGAGCAGTACTTC.

The V gene is TRBV12-3 or TRBV12-4, the J gene TRBJ1-5; 8 bases fit TRBD1. Trimming at V came to 6 bases and at J to 5 bases, leaving 9 bases not matched to a gene. The CDR3 sequence is 15 residues long. In DNA, the CDR3 is TGTGCCAGCAGACCAGGGACAGGCGGGGATCAGCCCCAGCATTTT. This encodes CASRPGTGGDQPQHF.